This TCR beta chain stems from a study of T cells in Graves' hyperthyroidism and ophthalmopathy. Study results and caveats: Ophthalmopathy stood apart from stable hyperthyroidism in a 13 V-J model. Also found in blood were most expanded thyroid clonotypes above 0.001.

The CDR3 regions of TCR beta were amplified from RNA transcripts. An initial round of RT-PCR targeting the TCR CDR3 relied on the HTBI primer set. Using its own MiXCR run on the multiplex PCR reads, TCRdb lists one record per CDR3 protein. The profile shows 600,000 to 700,000 distinct CDR3 sequences, roughly 45% of them singletons. Clinical symptoms, serum thyroxine, TRAb, thyroid ultrasound and orbital computed tomography informed diagnoses. This clonotype was counted a few times. What it binds is unknown. The receptor was derived from an adult man with Graves' disease, either hyperthyroidism or ophthalmopathy (not recorded which). The sample was peripheral blood or thyroid tissue (not recorded which).

The CDR3 nucleotides read TGTGCCAGCAGCCGATCGACAGGGGTAGGATATGAAAAACTGTTTTTT. Translating it yields CASSRSTGVGYEKLFF. This sequence joins TRBV7-8 and TRBJ1-4; 8 nucleotides align to TRBD1. From germline, CDR1 is SGHVS and CDR2 FQNEAQ. Trimming removed 5 bases from V and 6 bases from J; junction bases left unmatched: 11. The CDR3 covers 16 residues.